One T cell receptor beta chain is described in this entry. Its antigen is unidentified. The PCR made use of 60 Vbeta and 13 Jbeta primers. Assay used: immunoSEQ multiplex PCR; TCRdb lists only in-frame clones, some missing. The sample yields tens of thousands of clones, approximately 76% seen once. This sample was included in a study of cytomegalovirus exposure and HLA in healthy donors. Findings and caveats of the study: Generally TCR sequences proved uncommon, though certain public TCRs appeared in numerous donors. Clonal expansion was found to be greater in HLA-associated TCR beta chains than in equally common others in a later analysis. Prior analysis indicated that the majority of TCR beta V segments exhibited productivity approximately 87% or approximately 30% of the time.

The germline V gene encodes CDR1 LGHNT and CDR2 FRNRAP. This CDR3 comprises 15 residues. V trimming: 6 bases; J trimming: 1 base; junction bases outside the gene matches: 6. The receptor was isolated from a woman aged 25 to 39 in good health and CMV-seropositive. The V and J genes are TRBV12-5 and TRBJ2-1, with TRBD2 matching 7 bases. Sequencing used PBMCs. DNA for the CDR3: TGTGCTAGTGGCCGGAGCGGGGCTTCCTACAATGAGCAGTTCTTC. Its protein is CASGRSGASYNEQFF.